These 16 T cell receptor beta chains were all obtained from the same sample, sequenced in a study of molecular identifiers for immune sequencing clone quantification (dated by TCRdb to 2017 to 2018). Libraries were built with PCR. Instrument on record: NextSeq 500. TCRdb reworked the public reads: Q25 trimming with fastp, MiXCR clone assembly, productive beta chains retained. Each CDR3 protein appears once, grouped with its most common genes and DNA. The sample table records over 65,000 distinct CDR3 sequences; approximately 25% of these occur just once. 0.78% of the sample lies in the top ten. Input material: naive CD8+ T cells from blood, with Jurkat cell RNA spiked in. The cell subset or site label for this specimen denotes: FACS-sorted CD8+CD4-CCR7+CD45RA+ naive T cells. The receptor set was obtained from a human donor in good health. Some libraries in this study had Jurkat cell RNA spiked in.

This clonotype was seen at least ten times. The chain is built from TRBV11-2 and TRBJ2-7; perhaps TRBD2 as D (6 bases). Germline V lookup: CDR1 SGHAT, CDR2 FQNNGV. Trimming pared 5 bases from V and 3 bases from J, leaving 20 bases between. The CDR3 consists of 16 residues. CDR3: CASSRPGGAALYEQYF. The CDR3 coding sequence is TGTGCCAGCAGCCGCCCCGGAGGGGCGGCCCTCTACGAGCAGTACTTC.

At least ten counts were recorded for this clonotype. The chain uses TRBV28 and TRBJ1-2; maybe TRBD1 (5 bases). CDR3 length equals 12 residues. CDR1 is MDHEN and CDR2 is SYDVKM in the germline V gene. V shed 5 bases and J shed 4 bases, with 8 bases lying between them. CDR3 region: CASSKRGYGYTF. CDR3 nucleotides: TGTGCCAGCAGTAAAAGGGGCTATGGCTACACCTTC.

In its sample, this clonotype was seen a few times. The chain links TRBV20-1 to TRBJ2-5, with TRBD2 identical over 8 bases. This CDR3 is 15 amino acids long. Germline trimming cut 0 bases from V and 4 bases from J; bases unmatched to any gene: 7. Germline CDR1 DFQATT, CDR2 SNEGSKA (reference sequence). As DNA, the CDR3 is TGCAGTGCTAGAGATCTGAACGGGGGGGTAGAGACCCAGTACTTC. Residues: CSARDLNGGVETQYF.

This clonotype was observed a handful of times. The chain recombines TRBV5-1 with TRBJ1-6, with D hard to call. The CDR3 totals 15 residues. V was shortened by 0 bases and J by 5 bases, with 9 bases between the two germline ends. Germline assignment: CDR1 SGHRS and CDR2 YFSETQ. CDR3 region: CASSLAPGNNSPLHF. CDR3 DNA sequence: TGCGCCAGCAGCTTGGCTCCGGGAAATAATTCACCCCTCCACTTT.

V is TRBV19 and J is TRBJ1-5; D is unclear. Per the germline V gene, CDR1 is LNHDA and CDR2 is SQIVND (reference sequence). Trimming pared 8 bases from V and 0 bases from J, leaving 20 bases between. The CDR3 loop spans 17 amino acids. This CDR3 is CASGLWEAEYSNQPQHF. The CDR3 DNA reads as TGTGCCAGTGGCCTCTGGGAGGCAGAATATAGCAATCAGCCCCAGCATTTT.

This clonotype was recorded many times. The rearrangement joins TRBV5-6 to TRBJ2-3; D is uncertain. CDR3 length: 16 amino acids. The germline V gene has CDR1 SGHDT and CDR2 YYEEEE. Trimming took off 4 bases at V and 0 bases at J, with 15 bases between the two ends. For the CDR3, the DNA is TGTGCCAGCAGCCTCGTCGGCCGGAGTAGCACAGATACGCAGTATTTT. This codes for CASSLVGRSSTDTQYF. The full variable domain, its missing parts supplied by reference TRBV5-6 and TRBJ2-3, is DAGVTQSPTHLIKTRGQQVTLRCSPKSGHDTVSWYQQALGQGPQFIFQYYEEEERQRGNFPDRFSGHQFPNYSSELNVNALLLGDSALYLCASSLVGRSSTDTQYFGPGTRLTVL.

This chain links TRBV4-3 with TRBJ2-1; 7 nucleotides align to TRBD1. The CDR3 runs 17 residues. CDR1 is LGHNA and CDR2 is YSLEER in the germline V gene. Germline trimming cut 1 base from V and 2 bases from J; bases unmatched to any gene: 8. This chain's CDR3 is CASSQGADRTAYNEQFF. CDR3 sequence (DNA): TGCGCCAGCAGCCAAGGCGCGGACAGGACAGCCTACAATGAGCAGTTCTTC.

The rearrangement joins TRBV3-1 to TRBJ2-2, with TRBD2 matching over 8 bases. This CDR3 has 16 residues. Losses at the gene ends were 1 base for V and 6 bases for J; bases not matched to a gene: 7. Germline CDR1 LGHDT, CDR2 YNNKEL (reference sequence). For the CDR3, the DNA is TGTGCCAGCAGCCAAGTATCAAGCGGGGGACCCGGGGAGCTGTTTTTT. It specifies CASSQVSSGGPGELFF.

The chain has TRBV21-1 and TRBJ1-1. TRBV21-1 is a pseudogene locus. The CDR3 sequence is 12 residues long. The DNA for the CDR3 is TGTGCCACACCGGGTAGGGTCACTGAAGCTTTCTTT. Translating it yields CATPGRVTEAFF.

This clonotype was seen repeatedly, ten times or more. This sequence joins TRBV6-2 or TRBV6-3 and TRBJ1-1; D unresolved. Germline lookup yields CDR1 MNHEY and CDR2 SVGEGT. With 0 bases removed from V and 0 bases from J, the gap between germline ends came to 8 bases. The CDR3 spans 15 residues. CDR3 in DNA: TGTGCCAGCAGTTACTCGCTGGGTATGAACACTGAAGCTTTCTTT. This encodes CASSYSLGMNTEAFF.

As for this clonotype: A read error is possible here, since a much larger clone lies one base away. The chain carries TRBV5-6 and TRBJ2-7; perhaps TRBD2 as D (5 bases). Germline CDR1 and CDR2: SGHDT and YYEEEE. This CDR3 has 13 residues. The CDR3 nucleotides are TGTGCCAGCAGCTTTTTTCGGGGTTACGAGCAGTGCTTC. Protein sequence: CASSFFRGYEQCF. The entire variable domain, with the rest obtained from reference TRBV5-6 and TRBJ2-7, is as follows: DAGVTQSPTHLIKTRGQQVTLRCSPKSGHDTVSWYQQALGQGPQFIFQYYEEEERQRGNFPDRFSGHQFPNYSSELNVNALLLGDSALYLCASSFFRGYEQCFGPGTRLTVT.

This clonotype was seen a handful of times. J is TRBJ2-2 and V is TRBV19; perhaps TRBD1 as D (6 bases). The germline V and J ends were trimmed by 3 bases and 1 base, with 9 bases remaining between them. The germline V gene has CDR1 LNHDA and CDR2 SQIVND (reference sequence). The CDR3 sequence is 15 residues long. The CDR3 coding sequence is TGTGCCAGTAGTATTGGGACAATGAACACCGGGGAGCTGTTTTTT. Translation gives CASSIGTMNTGELFF.

Concerning this clonotype itself: Being one base from a much bigger clone, this may be a read error. The V gene is TRBV7-6, the J gene TRBJ1-3; D might be TRBD1 (5 bases). CDR1 is SGHVS and CDR2 is FNYEAQ in the germline V gene. This CDR3 contains 16 residues. In nucleotides, the CDR3 is TGTCCCAGCAGCTACTCAGTGGGGCGCTCTGGAAACACCATATATTTT. It translates to CPSSYSVGRSGNTIYF.

J is TRBJ2-1 and V is TRBV20-1; tentatively, D is TRBD2 (6 bases). CDR1 is DFQATT, CDR2 SNEGSKA, per germline (reference sequence). Between the trimmed V and J ends, which lost 6 bases and 0 bases, there was a span of 12 bases. This CDR3 has 14 residues. The CDR3 nucleotides are TGCAGTGCGCCTAGCGTCTACTCCTACAATGAGCAGTTCTTC. Translation: CSAPSVYSYNEQFF.

V usage is TRBV27 and J usage is TRBJ1-1; no definite D call. The CDR3 has 14 amino acids. In germline, CDR1 is MNHEY, CDR2 SMNVEV (reference sequence). The ends were cut back, 6 bases at V and 2 bases at J, with 13 bases in the middle. In DNA, the CDR3 is TGTGCCAGCAGGTTTGTGACGGGTAACACTGAAGCTTTCTTT. Translation gives CASRFVTGNTEAFF.

The table lists this clonotype with a few counts. The genes are TRBV20-1 and TRBJ2-7; 9 positions match TRBD2. V gave up 7 bases and J gave up 6 bases; unmatched junction bases: 10. The germline V gene has CDR1 DFQATT and CDR2 SNEGSKA (reference sequence). The CDR3 runs to 13 residues. CDR3 amino acids: CSGISGSLSEQYF. For the CDR3, the DNA is TGCAGTGGTATTAGCGGGAGTCTCTCCGAGCAGTACTTC.